Below, 28 T cell receptor beta chains from the same sample are listed, as sequenced in a study of blood T cells in healthy people across ages. It was with a sample-barcoded 5' primer and a J-beta primer mix that a second PCR of roughly 7 to 12 cycles was run. TCRdb independently ran MiXCR on the 5' RACE reads; one entry per CDR3 protein. The table records fewer than 750,000 distinct CDR3 sequences, 40% to 65% of them present only once. The sample consisted of blood. These receptors all stem from an elderly woman in good health.

The genes are TRBV7-9 and TRBJ2-7; 7 bases fit TRBD2. The DNA end is a closer match to TRBJ2-5, so the J assignment may be wrong. The CDR3 is 13 residues long. CDR1 SEHNR and CDR2 FQNEAQ come from the germline V gene (reference sequence). The CDR3 loop reads CASSQMGGETQYF. The CDR3 DNA sequence: TGTGCCAGCAGCCAGATGGGAGGGGAGACCCAGTACTTC.

This clonotype showed up just once. Just one base apart from a much larger clone, this may be a read error. The rearrangement links TRBV5-1 to TRBJ2-1; 7 bases are a match to TRBD1. Germline CDR1 reads SGHRS; CDR2 reads YFSETQ. The CDR3 length is 13 residues. The V gene end was trimmed by 6 bases and the J gene end by 4 bases; junction bases not matched to a gene: 4. Here the CDR3 DNA reads TGCGCCAGCATCCCGGGACAGTACAATGAGCAGTTCTTC. Its translation: CASIPGQYNEQFF.

Comment on this clonotype: At one end, the junction sequence differs from germline, possibly due to a read error. V usage is TRBV6-5 and J usage is TRBJ1-2; D possibly corresponds to TRBD1 (5 bases). In germline, CDR1 is MNHEY, CDR2 SVGAGI. The CDR3 has 14 amino acids. CDR3 DNA: TGTGCCAGCAGTTATGTGACAGCAGGCTATGACTACACCTTC. Encoded protein: CASSYVTAGYDYTF.

This clonotype showed up just a few times. The CDR3 sequence is CARPLGRYTYSNQPQHF. The CDR3 DNA reads as TGCGCCCGACCATTGGGGCGGTACACCTATAGCAATCAGCCCCAGCATTTT. The rearrangement uses TRBV5-1 and TRBJ1-5, with TRBD1 as a possible D gene (5 bases). V shed 10 bases and J shed 0 bases, with 23 bases lying between them. Germline V lookup: CDR1 SGHRS, CDR2 YFSETQ. The CDR3 runs to 17 residues. The full variable domain, completed using reference TRBV5-1 and TRBJ1-5, is KAGVTQTPRYLIKTRGQQVTLSCSPISGHRSVSWYQQTPGQGLQFLFEYFSETQRNKGNFPGRFSGRQFSNSRSEMNVSTLELGDSALYLCARPLGRYTYSNQPQHFGDGTRLSIL.

This clonotype was seen only a few times. A much larger clonotype is one base distant, so this may be a read error. The chain has TRBV29-1 and TRBJ2-5; a possible D gene is TRBD2 (5 bases). The V gene lost 6 bases and the J gene lost 11 bases, with 25 bases spanning the gap. Germline values: CDR1 SQVTM, CDR2 ANQGSEA. The CDR3 spans 14 residues. Written as DNA, the CDR3 is TGCAGCGTCGCCAGTAGCGCTTATGTGCATGAGCAGTACTTC. It encodes CSVASSAYVHEQYF.

This clonotype was observed a few times. The chain links TRBV5-1 to TRBJ1-2, with 10 nucleotides matching TRBD1. V was pared by 0 bases and J by 4 bases, with 12 bases of the junction left unmatched. The CDR3 is made up of 18 amino acids. Germline V CDR1 and CDR2: SGHRS, YFSETQ. CDR3 residues: CASSLATGTGVTPYGYTF. The DNA of the CDR3 is TGCGCCAGCAGCTTGGCAACAGGGACAGGGGTAACCCCCTATGGCTACACCTTC. The variable domain in full, completed from reference TRBV5-1 and TRBJ1-2, reads KAGVTQTPRYLIKTRGQQVTLSCSPISGHRSVSWYQQTPGQGLQFLFEYFSETQRNKGNFPGRFSGRQFSNSRSEMNVSTLELGDSALYLCASSLATGTGVTPYGYTFGSGTRLTVV.

About this clonotype itself: A much larger clone differs by one base, so this may be a read error. The chain carries TRBV20-1 and TRBJ2-5; 9 bases are a match to TRBD1. J was trimmed by 11 bases and V by 6 bases; bases with no gene match: 16. Germline values: CDR1 DFQATT, CDR2 SNEGSKA (reference sequence). There are 14 residues in the CDR3. The CDR3 nucleotides are TGCAGTGCCCCCCAGGGACAGGGACGCAATGAGCAGTACTTC. Protein sequence: CSAPQGQGRNEQYF.

There are many counts of this clonotype. The chain recombines TRBV18 with TRBJ2-3; D call uncertain. Germline lookup yields CDR1 KGHSH and CDR2 LQKENI. Deletions cut 2 bases from V and 1 base from J, with 4 bases between. The CDR3 is 13 residues long. The CDR3 spells CASSPAGTDTQYF. The CDR3 bases are TGTGCCAGCTCACCAGCCGGCACAGATACGCAGTATTTT.

This clonotype was counted many times. The V gene is TRBV20-1, the J gene TRBJ2-1; 8 bases are a match to TRBD2. The length of the CDR3 is 15 residues. From germline, CDR1 is DFQATT and CDR2 SNEGSKA (reference sequence). With V trimmed by 3 bases and J by 1 base, 5 bases remained unmatched. The CDR3 loop is CSARVAGTSYNEQFF. The DNA for the CDR3 is TGCAGTGCTAGGGTAGCGGGAACTTCCTACAATGAGCAGTTCTTC.

Ten or more counts support this clonotype. The chain carries TRBV24-1 and TRBJ1-2; 7 bases fit TRBD1. Germline V gives CDR1 KGHDR, CDR2 SFDVKD. The length of the CDR3 is 14 residues. V was pared by 3 bases and J by 4 bases, with 4 bases of the junction left unmatched. The CDR3 DNA follows: TGTGCCACCAGTGATCCGACAGGGACCTATGGCTACACCTTC. Translating it yields CATSDPTGTYGYTF.

Comments on this clonotype: A read error may produce the germline difference seen at one junction end. The V gene is TRBV7-2, the J gene TRBJ2-3; D might be TRBD1 (5 bases). The CDR3 covers 16 residues. Germline-derived CDR1 and CDR2 are SGHTA and FQGNSA. The CDR3 coding sequence is TGTGCCAACAGCTTAGGGGCGCATACTCGCACGGATACGCAGTATTTT. Its translation: CANSLGAHTRTDTQYF.

The rearrangement joins TRBV29-1 to TRBJ2-3; D is ambiguous. Trimming took off 4 bases at V and 0 bases at J, with 11 bases between the two ends. The CDR3 contains 14 residues. The germline gives CDR1 SQVTM, CDR2 ANQGSEA. The CDR3 DNA follows: TGCAGCGTTGGTTGGAGTACTAGCACAGATACGCAGTATTTT. It yields the protein CSVGWSTSTDTQYF.

This chain connects TRBV20-1 to TRBJ1-2; TRBD1 aligns across 7 bases. Germline-derived CDR1 and CDR2 are DFQATT and SNEGSKA (reference sequence). The CDR3 totals 14 residues. J gave up 4 bases and V 0 bases, and 5 bases lay outside the gene matches. CDR3 residues: CSARDRGDLYGYTF. Here the CDR3 DNA reads TGCAGTGCTAGAGACAGGGGGGACCTCTATGGCTACACCTTC.

This clonotype was seen just once. This clone may be a read error of a much larger clone one base away. J is TRBJ2-7 and V is TRBV5-1, with TRBD2 matching 7 bases. This CDR3 is 17 amino acids long. Germline-derived CDR1 and CDR2 are SGHRS and YFSETQ. V trimming: 0 bases; J trimming: 7 bases; junction bases outside the gene matches: 16. CDR3 region: CASSLEIGGGLYNEQYF. CDR3 nucleotides: TGCGCCAGCAGCTTGGAGATTGGCGGGGGATTGTACAATGAGCAGTACTTC.

Only one count was recorded for this clonotype. CDR3 nucleotide sequence: TGCGCCAGCAACCGGACGTCACCCTACGAGCAGTACTTC. Its protein is CASNRTSPYEQYF. The rearrangement joins TRBV5-1 to TRBJ2-7; no reliable D call. V was clipped by 6 bases and J by 2 bases, with 12 bases between them. The CDR3 sequence is 13 residues long. Germline assignment: CDR1 SGHRS and CDR2 YFSETQ.

The chain employs TRBV10-3 and TRBJ2-7, with 14 bases that match TRBD2. This CDR3 region has 16 residues. In germline, CDR1 is ENHRY, CDR2 SYGVKD. With 10 bases clipped from V and 0 bases from J, the junction kept 8 bases outside the gene matches. CDR3 nucleotide sequence: TGTGCCACCGGACTAGCGGGGGGTCGAAGCTCCTACGAGCAGTACTTC. It encodes CATGLAGGRSSYEQYF.

There are many counts of this clonotype. The V and J genes are TRBV5-1 and TRBJ2-7, with a possible D match to TRBD2 (5 bases). CDR1 SGHRS and CDR2 YFSETQ come from the germline V gene. Trimming pared 2 bases from V and 6 bases from J, leaving 12 bases between. The CDR3 is 13 amino acids. For the CDR3, the DNA is TGCGCCAGCAGCTTTGGAGGAACTCGCGAGCAGTACTTC. This encodes CASSFGGTREQYF.

The chain uses TRBV20-1 and TRBJ2-1, with TRBD2 matching over 9 bases. The CDR3 runs to 16 residues. Trimming took 0 bases from V and 7 from J; bases not matched to a gene: 10. CDR1 and CDR2 (germline): DFQATT, SNEGSKA (reference sequence). In nucleotides, the CDR3 is TGCAGTGCTAGAGATCCACTAGCGGGCGGTAAAAATGAGCAGTTCTTC. It is translated as CSARDPLAGGKNEQFF.

The rearrangement links TRBV20-1 to TRBJ2-3; 11 bases fit TRBD2. This CDR3 is 17 amino acids long. Germline V gene data show CDR1 as DFQATT and CDR2 as SNEGSKA (reference sequence). V lost 0 bases and J lost 0; bases outside the gene matches: 5. CDR3 in DNA: TGCAGTGCTAGAGATAAGAGACTAGCGGGGAGCACAGATACGCAGTATTTT. This translates into CSARDKRLAGSTDTQYF.

This clonotype has only a few counts. This chain links TRBV12-3 or TRBV12-4 with TRBJ1-2; 7 positions agree with TRBD1. J gave up 9 bases and V 6 bases, and 16 bases lay outside the gene matches. CDR3 length: 15 residues. This chain's CDR3 is CASSTGTDRFRRYTF. In nucleotides, the CDR3 is TGTGCCAGCAGCACAGGGACAGACCGTTTTAGGCGCTACACCTTC.

This clonotype was observed a few times. V is TRBV2 and J is TRBJ1-4; D is possibly TRBD1 (5 bases). The CDR3 is 13 residues long. Germline V gene data show CDR1 as SNHLY and CDR2 as FYNNEI. Trimming cost V 11 bases and J 4 bases, with 14 bases left between them. The CDR3 DNA reads as TGTGCCGTGGGGCGGCCCGGTAATGAAAAACTGTTTTTT. Residues: CAVGRPGNEKLFF.

This clonotype was found once. The chain joins TRBV6-6 to TRBJ2-1, with TRBD2 identical over 8 bases. Germline lookup yields CDR1 MNHNY and CDR2 SVGAGI (reference sequence). Unmatched junction bases numbered 6, after V lost 5 bases and J lost 6 bases. The CDR3 totals 14 residues. This chain's CDR3 is CASSPTSACNEQFF. CDR3 bases: TGTGCCAGCAGTCCGACTAGCGCCTGCAATGAGCAGTTCTTC.

Comments on this clonotype: Since a much larger clone is just one base distant, this may be a read error. The chain is built from TRBV18 and TRBJ2-1; D uncertain. The CDR3 extends over 13 amino acids. In germline, CDR1 is KGHSH, CDR2 LQKENI. CDR3 sequence (DNA): TGTACCAGCTCACGAGATCCCGGGAATGAGCAGTTCTTC. Translation gives CTSSRDPGNEQFF.

Worth noting for this clonotype: This may be a read error: a much more frequent sequence differs by one nucleotide. J is TRBJ1-4 and V is TRBV20-1; D is ambiguous. Germline CDR1 and CDR2: DFQATT and SNEGSKA (reference sequence). The CDR3 loop spans 13 amino acids. The CDR3 region is CSAPTVSNEELFF. In nucleotides, the CDR3 is TGCAGTGCCCCGACGGTCAGTAATGAAGAACTGTTTTTT.

The V gene is TRBV25-1, the J gene TRBJ2-3; a weak D match, TRBD1 (6 bases). Trimming cost V 4 bases and J 6 bases, with 20 bases left between them. The CDR3 is 16 amino acids. The germline gives CDR1 MGHDK, CDR2 SYGVNS. CDR3 residues: CASSVLPTGRGDTQYF. CDR3 DNA sequence: TGTGCCAGCAGTGTCTTACCCACAGGGAGAGGCGATACGCAGTATTTT.

A word on this clonotype: A much more abundant neighbour one base away suggests this may be a read error. The V and J genes are TRBV4-1 and TRBJ2-3, with TRBD1 matching 11 bases. The CDR3 has 15 residues. Per the germline V gene, CDR1 is MGHRA and CDR2 is YSYEKL. CDR3 bases: TGCACCAGCTCCCGGGACAGGGGGAGCACAGATACGCAGTATTTT. It is translated as CTSSRDRGSTDTQYF.

This chain links TRBV25-1 with TRBJ2-7, with 7 bases identical to TRBD2. CDR1 MGHDK and CDR2 SYGVNS come from the germline V gene. The CDR3 has 14 residues. J was trimmed by 0 bases and V by 10 bases; bases with no gene match: 9. In DNA form, the CDR3 reads TGTGCCAACTCCCTGAGCGGGACCTCCTACGAGCAGTACTTC. It yields the protein CANSLSGTSYEQYF.

This clonotype qualifies as medium-sized. V is TRBV4-2 and J is TRBJ2-3, with D possibly called TRBD1 or TRBD2 (6 bases each). The CDR3 spans 15 residues. The ends were cut back, 3 bases at V and 2 bases at J, with 12 bases in the middle. From germline, CDR1 is LGHNA and CDR2 YNFKEQ. CDR3 residues: CASSQGGRDTDTQYF. Written as DNA, the CDR3 is TGTGCCAGCAGCCAGGGGGGCCGTGACACAGATACGCAGTATTTT.